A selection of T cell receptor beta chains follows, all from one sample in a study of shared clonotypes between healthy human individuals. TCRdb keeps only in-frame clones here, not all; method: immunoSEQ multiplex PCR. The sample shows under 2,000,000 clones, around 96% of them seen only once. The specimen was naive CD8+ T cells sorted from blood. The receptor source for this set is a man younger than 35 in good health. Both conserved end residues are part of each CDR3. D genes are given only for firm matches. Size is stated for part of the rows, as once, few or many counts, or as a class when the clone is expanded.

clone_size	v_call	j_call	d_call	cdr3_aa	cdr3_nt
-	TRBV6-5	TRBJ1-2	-	CASSYAPTGPYGYTF	TGTGCCAGCAGTTACGCGCCTACTGGGCCCTATGGCTACACCTTC
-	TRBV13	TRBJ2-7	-	CASSSRLVTYEQYF	TGTGCCAGCAGCTCCCGACTAGTAACTTACGAGCAGTACTTC
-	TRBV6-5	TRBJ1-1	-	CASSDQANTEAFF	TGTGCCAGCAGTGATCAGGCAAACACTGAAGCTTTCTTT
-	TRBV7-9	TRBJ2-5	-	CASSLQGAETQYF	TGTGCCAGCAGCCTACAGGGCGCGGAGACCCAGTACTTC
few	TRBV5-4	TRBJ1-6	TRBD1	CASSLVGQGISYNSPLHF	TGTGCCAGCAGCTTGGTGGGACAGGGGATCTCCTATAATTCACCCCTCCACTTT
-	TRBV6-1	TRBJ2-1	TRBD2	CASSEFPNGRTSGSYEQFF	TGTGCCAGCAGTGAATTTCCAAACGGTAGGACTAGCGGGAGTTATGAGCAGTTCTTC
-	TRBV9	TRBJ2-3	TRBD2	CASSGREGPDTQYF	TGTGCCAGCAGCGGTCGGGAGGGCCCAGATACGCAGTATTTT
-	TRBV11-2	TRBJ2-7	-	CASSPGRRAYEQYF	TGTGCCAGCAGCCCGGGACGTAGAGCCTACGAGCAGTACTTC
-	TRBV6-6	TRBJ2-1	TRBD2	CASSYDGLAGYNEQFF	TGTGCCAGCAGTTACGACGGGTTAGCGGGATACAATGAGCAGTTCTTC
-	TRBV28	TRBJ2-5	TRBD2	CASSFPLAGDQETQYF	TGTGCCAGCAGTTTTCCACTAGCGGGGGATCAAGAGACCCAGTACTTC
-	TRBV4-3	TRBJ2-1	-	CASSTRDGSYNEQFF	TGCGCCAGCAGCACTAGGGACGGCTCCTACAATGAGCAGTTCTTC
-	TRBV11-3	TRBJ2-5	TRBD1	CASSPRDRGPETQYF	TGTGCCAGCAGCCCACGGGACAGGGGCCCAGAGACCCAGTACTTC
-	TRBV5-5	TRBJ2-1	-	CASSSLSGYNEQFF	TGTGCCAGCAGTTCCCTGTCGGGATACAATGAGCAGTTCTTC
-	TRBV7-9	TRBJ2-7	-	CASSLNREVTYEQYF	TGTGCCAGCAGCTTGAACAGGGAGGTTACCTACGAGCAGTACTTC
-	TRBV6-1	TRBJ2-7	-	CASNRLGNSHEQYF	TGTGCCAGCAATCGGCTGGGGAATAGCCACGAGCAGTACTTC
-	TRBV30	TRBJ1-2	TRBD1	CAWSSTGTGGAYGYTF	TGTGCCTGGAGTTCTACGGGGACAGGGGGCGCTTATGGCTACACCTTC